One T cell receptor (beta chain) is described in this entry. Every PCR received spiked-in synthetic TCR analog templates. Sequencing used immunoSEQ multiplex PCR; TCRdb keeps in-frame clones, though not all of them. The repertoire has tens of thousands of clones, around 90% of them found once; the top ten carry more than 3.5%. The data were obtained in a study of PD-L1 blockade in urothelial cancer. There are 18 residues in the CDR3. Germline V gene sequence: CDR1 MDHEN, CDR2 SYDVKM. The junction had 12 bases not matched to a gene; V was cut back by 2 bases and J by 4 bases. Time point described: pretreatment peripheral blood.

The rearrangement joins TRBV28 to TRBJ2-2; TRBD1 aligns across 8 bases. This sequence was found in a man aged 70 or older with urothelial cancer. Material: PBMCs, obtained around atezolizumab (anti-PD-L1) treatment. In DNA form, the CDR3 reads TGTGCCAGCAGTTTACAGGGGGCGCCCCTAATGACCACCGGGGAGCTGTTTTTT. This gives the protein CASSLQGAPLMTTGELFF.